A single sample gave rise to the 3 T cell receptor beta chains below, sequenced in a study of cytomegalovirus exposure and HLA in healthy donors listed by TCRdb under 2017. Library preparation used the immunoSEQ multiplex PCR assay. For the multiplex PCR, a mixture combining 60 forward primers for TCR Vbeta segments and 13 reverse primers for TCR Jbeta segments was used. In TCRdb, the immuneACCESS table is reduced to in-frame sequences with V and J assigned. These tables do not hold every clone; where another copy was compared, an unresolved V gene accounts for under half, and the others remain unexplained. Across this sample there are some 54,000 clones, with 80% seen only once. The ten top clones hold approximately 5.9% of the sample. The sequenced material came from PBMCs. These receptors were obtained from a male donor in good health and CMV-seronegative.

The chain is built from TRBV7-9 and TRBJ2-1; TRBD1 is a possible D gene (5 bases). Trimming removed 2 bases from V and 15 bases from J, with 14 bases in between. The CDR3 spans 12 residues. Looked up from germline, CDR1 is SEHNR and CDR2 is FQNEAQ (reference sequence). This chain's CDR3 is CASSLLREGAFF. The CDR3 nucleotides are TGTGCCAGCAGCTTACTGCGTGAAGGGGCGTTCTTC.

Only one count was recorded for this clone. This sequence joins TRBV5-4 and TRBJ2-2; 9 nucleotides line up with TRBD2. Germline V gives CDR1 SGHNT, CDR2 YYREEE (reference sequence). The CDR3 loop spans 15 amino acids. Trimming cost V 2 bases and J 6 bases; bases outside gene matches: 5. The CDR3 protein is CASSLGGLAAGELFF. In nucleotides, the CDR3 is TGTGCCAGCAGCTTAGGGGGACTAGCCGCCGGGGAGCTGTTTTTT.

The chain carries TRBV6-5 and TRBJ1-1; 10 nucleotides agree with TRBD1. Germline values: CDR1 MNHEY, CDR2 SVGAGI. The CDR3 sequence is 15 residues long. V trimming: 5 bases; J trimming: 3 bases; junction bases outside the gene matches: 6. The CDR3 sequence is CASSNRDRGDTEAFF. For the CDR3, the DNA is TGTGCCAGCAGTAACCGGGACAGGGGTGACACTGAAGCTTTCTTT.